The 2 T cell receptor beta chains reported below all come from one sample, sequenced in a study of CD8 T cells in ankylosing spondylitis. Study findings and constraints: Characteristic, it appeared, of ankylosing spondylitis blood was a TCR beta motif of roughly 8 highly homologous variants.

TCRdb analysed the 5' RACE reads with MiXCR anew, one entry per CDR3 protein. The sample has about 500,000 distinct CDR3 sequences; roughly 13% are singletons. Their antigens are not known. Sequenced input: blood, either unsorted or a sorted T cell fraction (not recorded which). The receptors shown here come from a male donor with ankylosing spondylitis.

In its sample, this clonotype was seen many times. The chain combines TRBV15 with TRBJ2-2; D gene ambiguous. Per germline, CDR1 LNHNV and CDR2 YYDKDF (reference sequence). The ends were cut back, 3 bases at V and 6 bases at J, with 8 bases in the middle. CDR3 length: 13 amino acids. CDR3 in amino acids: CATSRGMSGELFF. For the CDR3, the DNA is TGTGCCACCAGCAGGGGCATGTCCGGGGAGCTGTTTTTT.

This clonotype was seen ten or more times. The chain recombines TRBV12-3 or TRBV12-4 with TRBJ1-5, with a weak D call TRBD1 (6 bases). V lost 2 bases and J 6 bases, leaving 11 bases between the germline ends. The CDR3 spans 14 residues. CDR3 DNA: TGTGCCAGCAGTTTAACAGGAGGGGGTCAGCCCCAGCATTTT. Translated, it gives CASSLTGGGQPQHF.